One TCR beta chain is described in this entry. Its antigen is unidentified. This sample is part of a study of cytomegalovirus exposure and HLA in healthy donors. Germline V gene sequence: CDR1 SGDLS, CDR2 YYNGEE. This CDR3 comprises 13 residues. Trimming shortened V by 0 bases and J by 8 bases, and 11 bases separated the two germline ends. Overall study results and limits: Across donors, sequencing depth was assumed by presence/absence analyses to be roughly uniform. Highly shared variants forming one cluster were likely a sequencing artifact. CMV serostatus was the sole immune exposure information available.

PCR amplification relied on 60 Vbeta primers (plus 13 Jbeta primers). Methods used by the authors: Among the unique TCR beta chains that a later analysis counted, about 81 million in all, some 10 million were shared. This table comes from immunoSEQ multiplex PCR, and its TCRdb copy is limited to in-frame clones, with some not included. The V and J calls and clone size come from that table; D and trimming were worked out from the DNA. The sample holds over 200,000 clones, around 89% seen once. The TCR originated in a woman between 18 and 30 years old in good health and CMV-seronegative. Material for sequencing was PBMCs. This chain connects TRBV9 to TRBJ1-2; weak D call: TRBD1 (6 bases). The CDR3 DNA follows: TGTGCCAGCAGCGTAGTTTCAGGGGACGGCTACACCTTC. It translates to CASSVVSGDGYTF.